This is a list of T cell receptor beta chains from one sample in a study of metastatic and nonmetastatic thyroid tumors. TCRdb reanalyzed the PCR reads with MiXCR. This sample carries over 25,000 clones, more than 15% of them seen once, and the ten largest clones take over 4%. Sequencing was performed on blood. Receptor source: a female donor with papillary thyroid cancer or a benign thyroid nodule (not recorded which). Some clones in this sample may be carry-over from other donors' samples. The CDR3 runs from the conserved cysteine through the conserved F or W. The D gene is left open where the match is weak. Clone size is given for some rows only: seen once, a few or many times, or a class if the clone is expanded.

v_call: TRBV20-1
d_call: TRBD2
j_call: TRBJ2-5
clone_size: many
cdr3_nt: TGCAGTGCTAGAGATTTAGCGGGAGTAGGGCAAGAGACCCAGTACTTC
cdr3_aa: CSARDLAGVGQETQYF

v_call: TRBV5-1
d_call: .
j_call: TRBJ1-2
clone_size: .
cdr3_nt: TGTGCCAGCAGCCCCCTTGCAGGGGAGTGGTGTGGCTACACCTTC
cdr3_aa: CASSPLAGEWCGYTF

v_call: TRBV25-1
d_call: TRBD2
j_call: TRBJ2-3
clone_size: many
cdr3_nt: TGTGCCAGCAGTGGGGGACTAGCGGGGGGGTCGAGCACAGATACGCAGTATTTT
cdr3_aa: CASSGGLAGGSSTDTQYF

v_call: TRBV5-1
d_call: .
j_call: TRBJ1-2
clone_size: many
cdr3_nt: TGCGCCAGCAGTGTCCTCTCGGGGGACTATGGCTACACCTTC
cdr3_aa: CASSVLSGDYGYTF

v_call: TRBV6-1
d_call: .
j_call: TRBJ1-5
clone_size: many
cdr3_nt: TGTGCCAGCAGTGAACAGGAAAACCAGCCCCAGCATTTT
cdr3_aa: CASSEQENQPQHF

v_call: TRBV7-9
d_call: .
j_call: TRBJ1-3
clone_size: many
cdr3_nt: TGTGCCAGCAGCTTAGCCGGGACGGGGGGAAACACCATATATTTT
cdr3_aa: CASSLAGTGGNTIYF

v_call: TRBV6-1
d_call: .
j_call: TRBJ2-7
clone_size: .
cdr3_nt: TGTGCCAGCAGTGATAGGTGGGGATGGGACGAGCAGTACTTC
cdr3_aa: CASSDRWGWDEQYF

v_call: TRBV7-9
d_call: TRBD1
j_call: TRBJ1-1
clone_size: many
cdr3_nt: TGTGCCAGCAGCCGAAGACAGGGTGAAGCTTTCTTT
cdr3_aa: CASSRRQGEAFF

v_call: TRBV20-1
d_call: .
j_call: TRBJ2-4
clone_size: many
cdr3_nt: TGCAGTGCTAGAGAGGGAAGAGCCAAAAACATTCAGTACTTC
cdr3_aa: CSAREGRAKNIQYF

v_call: TRBV6-1
d_call: .
j_call: TRBJ1-1
clone_size: few
cdr3_nt: TGTGCCAGCCGGAATTATATCGAGGGCTACACTGAAGCTTTCTTT
cdr3_aa: CASRNYIEGYTEAFF

v_call: TRBV19
d_call: TRBD1
j_call: TRBJ2-3
clone_size: many
cdr3_nt: TGTGCCAGTAGTATGAGACAGGGCGCTCCCGGCACAGATACGCAGTATTTT
cdr3_aa: CASSMRQGAPGTDTQYF

v_call: TRBV5-6
d_call: .
j_call: TRBJ1-1
clone_size: .
cdr3_nt: TGTGCCAGCAGCTTCGGAGGGCCCTGGAACACTGAAGCTTTCTTT
cdr3_aa: CASSFGGPWNTEAFF

v_call: TRBV28
d_call: .
j_call: TRBJ1-2
clone_size: once
cdr3_nt: TGTGCCAGCAGTTGTTCTGCTAACTATGTCTACACCTTC
cdr3_aa: CASSCSANYVYTF

v_call: TRBV30
d_call: TRBD1
j_call: TRBJ1-2
clone_size: many
cdr3_nt: TGTGCCTGGTTAATAACAGGGGGCGCCGGGAATGGCTACACCTTC
cdr3_aa: CAWLITGGAGNGYTF

v_call: TRBV11-2
d_call: TRBD1
j_call: TRBJ1-2
clone_size: many
cdr3_nt: TGTGCCAGCAGTCTCGGGACAGTCTATGGCTACACCTTC
cdr3_aa: CASSLGTVYGYTF

v_call: TRBV7-8
d_call: TRBD2
j_call: TRBJ2-1
clone_size: many
cdr3_nt: TGTGCCAGCAGGCCTAATCTAGCGGTCTCCTACAATGAGCAGTTCTTC
cdr3_aa: CASRPNLAVSYNEQFF

v_call: TRBV7-3
d_call: .
j_call: TRBJ1-1
clone_size: many
cdr3_nt: TGTGCCAGCAGCCCGAACAGAGGACTAACCACTGAAGCTTTCTTT
cdr3_aa: CASSPNRGLTTEAFF

v_call: TRBV7-2
d_call: .
j_call: TRBJ2-7
clone_size: many
cdr3_nt: TGTGCCAGCAGCTTTGGGTCTGCGGGGCGGACTACCTTCTACGAGCAGTACTTC
cdr3_aa: CASSFGSAGRTTFYEQYF

v_call: TRBV7-3
d_call: .
j_call: TRBJ2-1
clone_size: .
cdr3_nt: TGTGCCAGCAGCTTTCAGAGCTCCTACAATGAGCAGTTCTTC
cdr3_aa: CASSFQSSYNEQFF

v_call: TRBV7-2
d_call: TRBD2
j_call: TRBJ2-7
clone_size: many
cdr3_nt: TGTGCCAGCAGCCGTAATCCGGGACTAGGCAACGAGCAGTACTTC
cdr3_aa: CASSRNPGLGNEQYF

v_call: TRBV19
d_call: .
j_call: TRBJ1-1
clone_size: .
cdr3_nt: TGTGCCAGTAGTATTAATCCGGGGGCCCCTGAAGGAGCTTTCTTT
cdr3_aa: CASSINPGAPEGAFF

v_call: TRBV7-7
d_call: .
j_call: TRBJ2-1
clone_size: many
cdr3_nt: TGTGCTAGCAGCTTACAGATTAATGTGGCTTCGTCGAATTACAATGAGCAGTTCTTC
cdr3_aa: CASSLQINVASSNYNEQFF

v_call: TRBV4-3
d_call: .
j_call: TRBJ2-6
clone_size: many
cdr3_nt: TGCGCCAGCAGCCCGGGGGCCGGATCTGGGGCCAACGTCCTGACTTTC
cdr3_aa: CASSPGAGSGANVLTF

v_call: TRBV27
d_call: TRBD1
j_call: TRBJ2-3
clone_size: few
cdr3_nt: TGTGCCAGCAGTTCGGAAACAGGGGCTACGCAGTATTTT
cdr3_aa: CASSSETGATQYF

v_call: TRBV5-1
d_call: .
j_call: TRBJ1-1
clone_size: .
cdr3_nt: TGCGCCAGCAGCGACACAGAGGGGACTGAAGCTTTCTTT
cdr3_aa: CASSDTEGTEAFF

v_call: TRBV5-1
d_call: TRBD2
j_call: TRBJ2-2
clone_size: .
cdr3_nt: TGCGCCAGCAAAATGGGACTAGCGGGACACGGGAACACCGGGGAGCTGCTTTTT
cdr3_aa: CASKMGLAGHGNTGELLF

v_call: TRBV18
d_call: TRBD1
j_call: TRBJ1-2
clone_size: many
cdr3_nt: TGTGCCAGCTCACCTCCGTCCCGGGGACAGCACTATGGCTACACCTTC
cdr3_aa: CASSPPSRGQHYGYTF

v_call: TRBV2
d_call: .
j_call: TRBJ2-7
clone_size: many
cdr3_nt: TGTGCCAGCGGGGGAGGAAATTCCTACGAGCAGTACTTC
cdr3_aa: CASGGGNSYEQYF

v_call: TRBV6-2/TRBV6-3
d_call: .
j_call: TRBJ2-7
clone_size: few
cdr3_nt: TGTGCCAACAATGGCGGGTCGGACTACGAGCAGTACTTC
cdr3_aa: CANNGGSDYEQYF

v_call: TRBV30
d_call: .
j_call: TRBJ2-1
clone_size: many
cdr3_nt: TGTGCCTGGAGCGAGGGTATGGGCAATGAGCAGTTCTTC
cdr3_aa: CAWSEGMGNEQFF

v_call: TRBV11-2
d_call: TRBD1
j_call: TRBJ1-2
clone_size: .
cdr3_nt: TGTGTCAGCATCTTAGGGACAGGGGACGGCTACACCTTC
cdr3_aa: CVSILGTGDGYTF

v_call: TRBV3-1
d_call: .
j_call: TRBJ2-7
clone_size: many
cdr3_nt: TGTGCCAGCAGCCCCACGCCGGGTCGGCACGAGCAGTACTTC
cdr3_aa: CASSPTPGRHEQYF

v_call: TRBV29-1
d_call: .
j_call: TRBJ2-7
clone_size: .
cdr3_nt: TGCAGCGTTTCTCGACCGACAGCCTACGAGCAGTACTTC
cdr3_aa: CSVSRPTAYEQYF

v_call: TRBV7-3
d_call: .
j_call: TRBJ2-1
clone_size: many
cdr3_nt: TGTGCCAGCAGCTTAACAGTCACTAACAATGAGCAGTTCTTC
cdr3_aa: CASSLTVTNNEQFF

v_call: TRBV6-1
d_call: .
j_call: TRBJ2-5
clone_size: .
cdr3_nt: TGTGCCAGCGCAGGAGGGCAAGAGACCCAGTACTTC
cdr3_aa: CASAGGQETQYF

v_call: TRBV20-1
d_call: TRBD1
j_call: TRBJ2-1
clone_size: many
cdr3_nt: TGCAGTGCTAAATCGGGACAGAGGGGCAATGAGCAGTTCTTC
cdr3_aa: CSAKSGQRGNEQFF

v_call: TRBV5-1
d_call: .
j_call: TRBJ1-4
clone_size: many
cdr3_nt: TGCGCCAGCACCTCAGGGGAGCCAGGGGAAAAACTGTTTTTT
cdr3_aa: CASTSGEPGEKLFF

v_call: TRBV9
d_call: TRBD1
j_call: TRBJ1-1
clone_size: .
cdr3_nt: TGTGCCAGCAGCGTATGCAACCAGGGGGTAAGGAACACTGAAGCTTTCTTT
cdr3_aa: CASSVCNQGVRNTEAFF

v_call: TRBV6-1
d_call: .
j_call: TRBJ2-1
clone_size: few
cdr3_nt: TGTGCCAGTAGTCCCTTCCCGGGGGGACAGGTTAGCAATGAGCAGTTCTTC
cdr3_aa: CASSPFPGGQVSNEQFF

v_call: TRBV29-1
d_call: .
j_call: TRBJ1-2
clone_size: medium-sized
cdr3_nt: TGCAGCGTTTACGGTGTGGAGGCTGCCACTAACTATGGCTACACCTTC
cdr3_aa: CSVYGVEAATNYGYTF

v_call: TRBV4-1
d_call: TRBD1
j_call: TRBJ1-1
clone_size: many
cdr3_nt: TGCGCCAGCAGCCCTAACACCTACAGGGGCACTGAAGCTTTCTTT
cdr3_aa: CASSPNTYRGTEAFF

v_call: TRBV15
d_call: .
j_call: TRBJ2-5
clone_size: many
cdr3_nt: TGTGCCACCAGCACCTTTCCAGAGACCCAGTACTTC
cdr3_aa: CATSTFPETQYF

v_call: TRBV28
d_call: TRBD2
j_call: TRBJ2-7
clone_size: .
cdr3_nt: TGTGCCAGCAGTTCACCGGGACTAGCGGCCTACGAGCAGTACTTC
cdr3_aa: CASSSPGLAAYEQYF

v_call: TRBV5-1
d_call: .
j_call: TRBJ1-2
clone_size: .
cdr3_nt: TGCGCCAGCAGCTTGGACGGCAAAGGGTACACCTTC
cdr3_aa: CASSLDGKGYTF

v_call: TRBV9
d_call: TRBD2
j_call: TRBJ2-7
clone_size: many
cdr3_nt: TGTGCCAGCAGCGTCGGACTAGCGGATACCTACGAGCAGTACTTC
cdr3_aa: CASSVGLADTYEQYF